Detailed here is one T cell receptor (beta chain). This sample is part of a study of blood T cell repertoires in COVID-19. TCRdb's copy holds only in-frame clones and misses some; the assay was immunoSEQ multiplex PCR. Seen here are tens of thousands of clones, around four fifths observed once, and the top ten hold about 7.9%. Germline-derived CDR1 and CDR2 are KGHSH and LQKENI. With V trimmed by 2 bases and J by 1 base, 2 bases remained unmatched. The CDR3 totals 16 residues. This sequence joins TRBV18 and TRBJ1-3, with 10 bases lining up with TRBD1. Sequenced: peripheral blood. The clonotype originates from a woman aged 55-70 years with acute or convalescent COVID-19. In DNA form, the CDR3 reads TGTGCCAGCTCACCATGGGGACAGGGGTCTGGAAACACCATATATTTT. Amino acid sequence: CASSPWGQGSGNTIYF.